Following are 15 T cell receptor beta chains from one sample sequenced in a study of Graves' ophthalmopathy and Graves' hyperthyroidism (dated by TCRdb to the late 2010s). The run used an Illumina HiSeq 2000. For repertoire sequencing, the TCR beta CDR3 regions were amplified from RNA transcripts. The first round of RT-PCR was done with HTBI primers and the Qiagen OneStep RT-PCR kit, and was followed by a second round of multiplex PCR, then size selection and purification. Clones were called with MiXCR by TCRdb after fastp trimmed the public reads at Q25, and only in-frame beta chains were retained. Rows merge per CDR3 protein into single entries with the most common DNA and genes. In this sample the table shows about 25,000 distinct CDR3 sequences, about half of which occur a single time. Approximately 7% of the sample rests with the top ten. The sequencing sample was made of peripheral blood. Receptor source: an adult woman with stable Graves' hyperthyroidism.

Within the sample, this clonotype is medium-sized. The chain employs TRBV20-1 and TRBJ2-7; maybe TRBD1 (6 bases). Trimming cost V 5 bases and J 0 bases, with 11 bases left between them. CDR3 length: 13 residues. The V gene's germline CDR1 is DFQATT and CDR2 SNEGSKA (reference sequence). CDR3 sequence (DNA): TGCAGTGCTGACGACAGGTACTCCTACGAGCAGTACTTC. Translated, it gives CSADDRYSYEQYF.

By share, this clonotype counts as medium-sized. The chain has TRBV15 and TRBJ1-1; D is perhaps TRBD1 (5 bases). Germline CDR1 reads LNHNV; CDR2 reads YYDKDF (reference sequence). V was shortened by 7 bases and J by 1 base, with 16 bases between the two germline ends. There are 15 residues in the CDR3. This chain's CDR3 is CATTRLDSQNTEAFF. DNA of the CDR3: TGTGCCACCACTAGACTAGACAGCCAGAACACTGAAGCTTTCTTT.

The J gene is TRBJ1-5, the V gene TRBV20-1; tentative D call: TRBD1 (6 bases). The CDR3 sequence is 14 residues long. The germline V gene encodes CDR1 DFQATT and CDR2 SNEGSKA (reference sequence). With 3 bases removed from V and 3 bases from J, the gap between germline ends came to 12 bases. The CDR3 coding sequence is TGCAGTGCTAGTTCGAGGGGGAACAATCAGCCCCAGCATTTT. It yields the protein CSASSRGNNQPQHF.

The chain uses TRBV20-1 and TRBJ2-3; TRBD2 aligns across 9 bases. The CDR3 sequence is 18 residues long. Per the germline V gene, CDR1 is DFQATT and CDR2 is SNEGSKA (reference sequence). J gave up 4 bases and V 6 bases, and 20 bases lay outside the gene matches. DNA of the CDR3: TGCAGTGCCACGACTAGCGGAGGCGGGAGGGCCGGGGCAGATACGCAGTATTTT. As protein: CSATTSGGGRAGADTQYF.

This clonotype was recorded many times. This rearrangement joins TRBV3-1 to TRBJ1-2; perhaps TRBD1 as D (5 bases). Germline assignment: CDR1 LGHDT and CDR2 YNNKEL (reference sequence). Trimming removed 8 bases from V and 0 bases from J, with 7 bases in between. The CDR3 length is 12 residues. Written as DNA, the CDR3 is TGTGCCAGCTCAGGGTCTAACTATGGCTACACCTTC. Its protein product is CASSGSNYGYTF.

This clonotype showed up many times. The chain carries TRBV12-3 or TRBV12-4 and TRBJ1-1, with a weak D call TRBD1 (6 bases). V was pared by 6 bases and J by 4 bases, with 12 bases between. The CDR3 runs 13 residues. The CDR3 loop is CASRQGDVTEAFF. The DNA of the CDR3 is TGTGCCAGCAGACAGGGAGACGTCACTGAAGCTTTCTTT.

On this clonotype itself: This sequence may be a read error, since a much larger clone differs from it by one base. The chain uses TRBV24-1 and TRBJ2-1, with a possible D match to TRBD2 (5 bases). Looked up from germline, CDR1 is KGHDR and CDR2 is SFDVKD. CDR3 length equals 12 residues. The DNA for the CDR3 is TGTGCCATCAGTGAATTGCCGGGGGAGCAGTTCTTC. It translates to CAISELPGEQFF.

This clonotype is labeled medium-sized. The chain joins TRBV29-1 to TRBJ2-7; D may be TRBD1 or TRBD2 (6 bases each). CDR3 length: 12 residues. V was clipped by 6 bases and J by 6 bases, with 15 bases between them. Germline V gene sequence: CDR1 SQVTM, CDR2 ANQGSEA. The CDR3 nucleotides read TGCAGCGTCGGAGGGGGGAGAAGCGAGCAGTACTTC. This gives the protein CSVGGGRSEQYF.

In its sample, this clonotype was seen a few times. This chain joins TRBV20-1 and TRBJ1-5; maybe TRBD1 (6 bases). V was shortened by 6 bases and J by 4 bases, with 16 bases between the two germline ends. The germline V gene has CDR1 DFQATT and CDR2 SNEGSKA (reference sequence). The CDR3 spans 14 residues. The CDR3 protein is CSARKGGPNQPQHF. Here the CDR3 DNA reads TGCAGTGCCCGCAAGGGGGGACCGAATCAGCCCCAGCATTTT.

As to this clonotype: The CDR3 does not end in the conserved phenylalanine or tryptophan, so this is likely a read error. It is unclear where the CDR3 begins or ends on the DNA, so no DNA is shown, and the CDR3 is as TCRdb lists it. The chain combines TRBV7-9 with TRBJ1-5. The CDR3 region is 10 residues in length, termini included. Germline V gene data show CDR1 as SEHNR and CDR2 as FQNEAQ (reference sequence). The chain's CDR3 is CASTPVENLA.

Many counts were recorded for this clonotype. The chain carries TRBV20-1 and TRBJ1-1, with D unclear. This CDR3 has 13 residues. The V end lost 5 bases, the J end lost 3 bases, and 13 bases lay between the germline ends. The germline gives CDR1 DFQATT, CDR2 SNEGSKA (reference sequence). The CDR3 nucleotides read TGCAGTGCTTTAGTGGGGTGGGACACTGAAGCTTTCTTT. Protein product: CSALVGWDTEAFF.

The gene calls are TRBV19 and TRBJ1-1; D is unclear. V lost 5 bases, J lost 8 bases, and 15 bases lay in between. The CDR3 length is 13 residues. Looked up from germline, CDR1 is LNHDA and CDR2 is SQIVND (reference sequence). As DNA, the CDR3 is TGTGCCAGTAGTGAAACTTCGGGTAAAGAAGCTTTCTTT. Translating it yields CASSETSGKEAFF.

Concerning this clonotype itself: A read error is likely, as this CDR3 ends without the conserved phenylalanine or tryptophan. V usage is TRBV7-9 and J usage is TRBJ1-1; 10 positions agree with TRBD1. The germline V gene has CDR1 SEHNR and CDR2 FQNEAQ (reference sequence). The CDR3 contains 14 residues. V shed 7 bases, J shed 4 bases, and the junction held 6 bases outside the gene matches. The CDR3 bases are TGTGCCAGCACCGCGGGACAGGGGCCCACTGAAGCTTTCCTT. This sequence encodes CASTAGQGPTEAFL.

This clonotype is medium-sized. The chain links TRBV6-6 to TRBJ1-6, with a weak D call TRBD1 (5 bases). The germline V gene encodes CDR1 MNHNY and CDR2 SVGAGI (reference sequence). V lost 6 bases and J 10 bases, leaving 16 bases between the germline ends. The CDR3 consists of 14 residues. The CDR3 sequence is CASRTGTGNSPLHF. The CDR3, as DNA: TGTGCCAGCAGAACTGGGACGGGGAACTCACCCCTCCACTTT.

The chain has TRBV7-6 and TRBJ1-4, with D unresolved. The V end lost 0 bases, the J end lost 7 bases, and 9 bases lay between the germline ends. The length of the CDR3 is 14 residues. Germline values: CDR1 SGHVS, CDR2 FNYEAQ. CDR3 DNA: TGTGCCAGCAGCTTAGCGGGCCTCCGTGAAAAACTGTTTTTT. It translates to CASSLAGLREKLFF.